This T cell receptor (beta chain) derives from a study of beta chain features in type 1 diabetes. Overall study context: Age, gender and cell yields were similar between patients and healthy donors. General study findings and limits: Insertion counts at VDJ junctions were lower in type 1 diabetes patients, who also showed more deletions there.

The isolated RNA, all of it, was reverse transcribed, so expressed TCRB transcripts were what got sequenced. Here immunoSEQ multiplex PCR was the method, and the copy in TCRdb shows in-frame clones only, minus some. The table has 850,000 to 900,000 clones, about 17% seen once. In this sample, this clone turned up a few times. Its antigen is not identified. The origin of this receptor is a woman between 18 and 29 years old in good health. The sequenced sample was naive CD4+ T cells from blood.

CDR3 amino acids: CASSSGVADYQETQYF. DNA for the CDR3: TGTGCCAGCAGCTCGGGGGTAGCGGACTACCAAGAGACCCAGTACTTC. The chain links TRBV7-9 to TRBJ2-5; D possibly corresponds to TRBD2 (6 bases). Trimming cost V 4 bases and J 0 bases, with 15 bases left between them. Germline CDR1 and CDR2: SEHNR and FQNEAQ (reference sequence). This CDR3 is built from 16 residues.